This is a list of T cell receptor beta chains from one sample in a study of T cell repertoires in cytomegalovirus infection. These TCRs are of unknown antigen specificity. TCRdb processed the reads anew with MiXCR; each CDR3 protein has one entry. This table holds around 300,000 distinct CDR3 sequences, about 20% found once. This specimen was cultured PBMCs, taken from culture after CMV antigen stimulation. The origin of the receptors is a human donor in good health (CMV status not recorded). Some clones in this sample may be carry-over from other donors' samples. Each CDR3 is given with its conserved first and last residue. D genes are given only for firm matches. Size values are once, few and many counts, or a class for expanded clones, and some rows have none.

CDR3 length: 14; V gene: TRBV5-4; D gene: -; J gene: TRBJ2-1; clone size: -; CDR3 DNA: TGTGCCAGCAGCTTGGCTAGCGCCTACAATGAGCAGTTCTTC; CDR3 protein: CASSLASAYNEQFF
CDR3 length: 11; V gene: TRBV7-2; D gene: TRBD2; J gene: TRBJ2-1; clone size: few; CDR3 DNA: TGTGCCAGCAGCCCCGGGGGGGAGCAGTTCTTC; CDR3 protein: CASSPGGEQFF
CDR3 length: 17; V gene: TRBV20-1; D gene: TRBD2; J gene: TRBJ2-1; clone size: few; CDR3 DNA: TGCAGTGCTAGAGATTTTTCTACTAGCGGGTTCTACAATGAGCAGTTCTTC; CDR3 protein: CSARDFSTSGFYNEQFF
CDR3 length: 14; V gene: TRBV7-6; D gene: TRBD1; J gene: TRBJ1-5; clone size: many; CDR3 DNA: TGTGCCAGCAGCTTAGAGGGGGCCAATCAGCCCCAGCATTTT; CDR3 protein: CASSLEGANQPQHF
CDR3 length: 16; V gene: TRBV7-9; D gene: TRBD2; J gene: TRBJ2-1; clone size: many; CDR3 DNA: TGTGCCAGCAGCTTACAAGCGGGAGGTCTCTACAATGAGCAGTTCTTC; CDR3 protein: CASSLQAGGLYNEQFF
CDR3 length: 15; V gene: TRBV4-2; D gene: -; J gene: TRBJ2-3; clone size: few; CDR3 DNA: TGTGCCAGCAGCCAAGGACAGGAATCTACAGATACGCAGTATTTT; CDR3 protein: CASSQGQESTDTQYF
CDR3 length: 17; V gene: TRBV5-6; D gene: -; J gene: TRBJ2-1; clone size: once; CDR3 DNA: TGTGCCAGCAGCCCGGGGCAGGGTACCAGCTCCTACAATGAGCAGTTCTTC; CDR3 protein: CASSPGQGTSSYNEQFF
CDR3 length: 13; V gene: TRBV7-2; D gene: -; J gene: TRBJ1-1; clone size: many; CDR3 DNA: TGTGCCAGCAGCACACAGGGGAACACTGAAGCTTTCTTT; CDR3 protein: CASSTQGNTEAFF
CDR3 length: 16; V gene: TRBV12-3/TRBV12-4; D gene: TRBD2; J gene: TRBJ2-5; clone size: -; CDR3 DNA: TGTGCCAGCAGTTTAGGAGTCGCGGGAGGTCTGGAGACCCAGTACTTC; CDR3 protein: CASSLGVAGGLETQYF
CDR3 length: 14; V gene: TRBV12-3/TRBV12-4; D gene: -; J gene: TRBJ2-4; clone size: -; CDR3 DNA: TGTGCCAGCAGTAACCCCTGGTCCAAAAACATTCAGTACTTC; CDR3 protein: CASSNPWSKNIQYF
CDR3 length: 14; V gene: TRBV7-2; D gene: -; J gene: TRBJ1-6; clone size: many; CDR3 DNA: TGTGCCAGCAGCCTGGGGGTTTCGGGTTCACCCCTCCACTTT; CDR3 protein: CASSLGVSGSPLHF
CDR3 length: 15; V gene: TRBV13; D gene: TRBD1; J gene: TRBJ2-1; clone size: few; CDR3 DNA: TGTGCCAGCAGCCACAGGGGAGCCTCCTACAATGAGCAGTTCTTC; CDR3 protein: CASSHRGASYNEQFF
CDR3 length: 12; V gene: TRBV7-9; D gene: -; J gene: TRBJ1-1; clone size: -; CDR3 DNA: TGTGCCAGCAGCAGGGAGGAATCTGAAGCTTTCTTT; CDR3 protein: CASSREESEAFF
CDR3 length: 15; V gene: TRBV5-4; D gene: TRBD1; J gene: TRBJ2-7; clone size: -; CDR3 DNA: TGTGCCAGCAGCTGGGGGACAGGGACGTCCTACGAGCAGTACTTC; CDR3 protein: CASSWGTGTSYEQYF
CDR3 length: 13; V gene: TRBV12-3/TRBV12-4; D gene: TRBD1; J gene: TRBJ2-7; clone size: -; CDR3 DNA: TGTGCCAGCAGTCGCCACCGGGACAGCGAGCAGTACTTC; CDR3 protein: CASSRHRDSEQYF
CDR3 length: 20; V gene: TRBV7-2; D gene: TRBD2; J gene: TRBJ2-7; clone size: many; CDR3 DNA: TGTGCCAGCAGCTCCCACAGGCTAGCGGGAGAATATTTGGACCGCGACGAGCAGTACTTC; CDR3 protein: CASSSHRLAGEYLDRDEQYF